This record covers a single T cell receptor (beta chain). Its antigen target is currently unknown. Base qualities are not provided; no much larger clone lies one nucleotide away. This record belongs to a study of blood T cell repertoires in COVID-19 (dated by TCRdb to 2019 to 2021). Some background on the complete study: Samples covering the acute and convalescent phases of COVID-19 were provided by collaborators in the United States, Italy and Spain. The material from the prospective study consisted of cDNA or gDNA derived from T cells, B-cell-depleted T cells, or PBMCs. Subjects who had been exposed to COVID-19, were actively infected with it, or had recovered from it provided the deeply sampled blood TCRbeta repertoires that made up the dataset. The repertoires were released in a freely available public database meant as a resource for research on the immune response to SARS-CoV-2. Samples were obtained from the ongoing ImmuneRACE study (first 160 participants) and from over 1,000 subjects provided by 6 global collaborators. Sample metadata almost always included a de-identified subject ID, COVID-19 status, age in years and sex. Where HLA class I and class II types were available, the types were taken from metadata supplied by the sample provider, not from assay-based typing.

Participants in the prospective study were aged roughly 18 to 100 years, lived in about two dozen United States geographic areas, and enrolled through a virtual design. To assign participants to cohorts, the prospective study relied on clinical history that participants themselves reported in a screening survey and a study questionnaire. Exposed participants had been in contact, within 2 weeks of entering the study, with a person who had a PCR-confirmed or clinician-diagnosed case of COVID-19. In the prospective study, whole blood, serum and a nasopharyngeal or oropharyngeal swab were collected from each participant by mobile phlebotomists. Additional blood draws and questionnaires over an approximately 2-month period could optionally be provided by prospective study participants. Before DNA extraction, blood samples from the prospective study were shipped at room temperature or frozen. Via the germline V gene, CDR1 is MNHEY and CDR2 SVGAGI. A distance of 20 bases separates the germline ends of V and J, which lose 7 bases and 11 bases respectively. There are 13 amino acids in the CDR3, from cysteine to phenylalanine inclusive. Of all the DNA, just the CDR3 is kept, 39 bases in frame from base 1.

Findings and caveats that apply to the study as a whole: The amount of clinical and demographic metadata varied by source and participant and was provided uncurated.

The immunoSEQ Assay, a bias-controlled multiplex PCR, was used to amplify TCRbeta CDR3 regions from genomic DNA. As for the original processing: The number of nucleated cells in each sample was estimated from the amplification of reference gene primers within the assay. To quantify the absolute abundance of each unique TCRbeta CDR3 rearrangement, sequence reads were collapsed and filtered. For each sample, productive Simpson clonality was calculated as the square root of Simpson's diversity index over productive rearrangements. The table comes from immuneACCESS by way of TCRdb, which keeps in-frame sequences with V and J called. Part of the clones is missing from these tables; in studies checked, under half for an unresolved V gene and the rest for unknown reasons. Clonal size and the V and J genes are those of that table, whereas D and trimming came from the DNA. The table for this sample lists approximately 300,000 clones; roughly 90% of them were counted only once. Around 4.2% of the sample goes to the ten largest clones.

The specimen sequenced was PBMCs or T cells enriched from blood (not recorded which). The chain employs TRBV6-5 and TRBJ1-1; 6 matching bases give a weak D call of TRBD1. This sequence originates from a woman aged 25 to 39 who had been exposed to COVID-19. This receptor has the CDR3 CASTTGWEGEAFF. The DNA sequence follows: TGTGCCAGCACTACGGGGTGGGAGGGGGAGGCTTTCTTT.